The 11 T cell receptor beta chains presented below share a single source sample, sequenced in a study of blood T cell repertoires in COVID-19. Here immunoSEQ multiplex PCR was the method, and the copy in TCRdb shows in-frame clones only, minus some. The table records around 40,000 clones, just under 90% of them present only once. Material for sequencing was peripheral blood. These receptors were collected from a man aged 35 to 55 with COVID-19, enrolled during active disease.

The CDR3 DNA is TGTGCCAGCTCACCAGATCTCCGGGCCCGGGGGACAGATACGCAGTATTTT. It codes for CASSPDLRARGTDTQYF. This sequence joins TRBV18 and TRBJ2-3; TRBD2 might be the D (6 bases). CDR1 and CDR2 from the germline V gene are KGHSH and LQKENI. The CDR3 sequence is 17 residues long. Trimming took 2 bases from V and 3 from J, leaving 18 bases between them.

The chain recombines TRBV29-1 with TRBJ2-7, with D uncertain. The length of the CDR3 is 11 residues. The germline V and J ends were trimmed by 3 bases and 5 bases, with 8 bases remaining between them. Germline V gene lookup returns CDR1 SQVTM and CDR2 ANQGSEA. The CDR3 loop is CSVDRGHEQYF. In DNA form, the CDR3 reads TGCAGCGTTGACAGAGGCCACGAGCAGTACTTC.

This clone was picked up one time. V usage is TRBV2 and J usage is TRBJ1-1; tentatively, D is TRBD1 (5 bases). The CDR3 spans 14 residues. Germline V gene sequence: CDR1 SNHLY, CDR2 FYNNEI. V lost 4 bases to trimming and J lost 0 bases, with 9 bases between them. In nucleotides, the CDR3 is TGTGCCAGCAGTGTCGGGGGGGTGAACACTGAAGCTTTCTTT. Translation gives CASSVGGVNTEAFF. Based on the CDR3 plus reference TRBV2 and TRBJ1-1, the full variable domain is EPEVTQTPSHQVTQMGQEVILRCVPISNHLYFYWYRQILGQKVEFLVSFYNNEISEKSEIFDDQFSVERPDGSNFTLKIRSTKLEDSAMYFCASSVGGVNTEAFFGQGTRLTVV.

The V gene is TRBV10-2, the J gene TRBJ2-4, with 8 nucleotides matching TRBD2. Per germline, CDR1 WSHSY and CDR2 SAAADI. The CDR3 has 17 residues. V shed 5 bases, J shed 0 bases, and the junction held 9 bases outside the gene matches. CDR3 DNA sequence: TGCGCCAGCAGTTCAAGCGGGAGTATTCAAGCCAAAAACATTCAGTACTTC. Translation: CASSSSGSIQAKNIQYF.

The chain has TRBV3-1 (or the pseudogene TRBV3-2) and TRBJ2-1; the match to TRBD2 covers 9 bases. The V and J ends lost 5 bases and 2 bases, in that order; junction bases with no gene match: 7. This CDR3 has 16 residues. The germline V gene encodes CDR1 LGHDT and CDR2 YNNKEL (reference sequence). Here the CDR3 DNA reads TGTGCCAGCAGCGACCCAGGCGGGAGGGCCTACAATGAGCAGTTCTTC. Amino acid sequence: CASSDPGGRAYNEQFF.

The V and J genes are TRBV3-1 (or the pseudogene TRBV3-2) and TRBJ1-4; D is uncertain. This CDR3 is built from 16 residues. V was clipped by 3 bases and J by 4 bases, with 15 bases between them. Germline V gives CDR1 LGHDT, CDR2 YNNKEL (reference sequence). CDR3 amino acids: CASSHFGRGGNEKLFF. CDR3 in DNA: TGTGCCAGCAGCCATTTCGGACGCGGAGGTAATGAAAAACTGTTTTTT.

V is TRBV9 and J is TRBJ2-7, with D maybe TRBD2 (5 bases). Germline V gene sequence: CDR1 SGDLS, CDR2 YYNGEE. Trimming removed 3 bases at V and 9 bases at J, with 16 bases between. The CDR3 totals 13 residues. The CDR3: CASSEGSYEGQYF. CDR3 nucleotide sequence: TGTGCCAGCAGCGAAGGGTCCTACGAGGGGCAGTACTTC.

This clone was observed once. The J gene is TRBJ2-6, the V gene TRBV9, with 12 bases identical to TRBD2. Germline V gene data show CDR1 as SGDLS and CDR2 as YYNGEE. The ends lost 4 bases at V and 3 bases at J; junction bases unmatched: 8. This CDR3 is built from 18 residues. The CDR3 loop is CASSQRLAGVGGANVLTF. The CDR3 bases are TGTGCCAGCAGCCAGAGACTAGCGGGAGTGGGTGGGGCCAACGTCCTGACTTTC.

The V call is TRBV30, the J call TRBJ2-5, with TRBD2 identical over 9 bases. J was trimmed by 6 bases and V by 0 bases; bases with no gene match: 8. This CDR3 comprises 15 residues. Per germline, CDR1 GTSNPN and CDR2 SVGIG (reference sequence). The CDR3 nucleotides are TGTGCCTGGAGTGTCAGTAGTAGCGGGGGAAAGACCCAGTACTTC. This codes for CAWSVSSSGGKTQYF.

The chain combines TRBV28 with TRBJ2-3; D may be TRBD1 (5 bases). The germline gives CDR1 MDHEN, CDR2 SYDVKM. This CDR3 contains 16 residues. V lost 5 bases and J lost 0, with 15 bases in between. CDR3 bases: TGTGCCAGCAGTCCTATCAGGGCTTCTAGCACAGATACGCAGTATTTT. It codes for CASSPIRASSTDTQYF.

This clone was seen once. The genes are TRBV29-1 and TRBJ2-5; no clear D gene. Germline CDR1 SQVTM, CDR2 ANQGSEA. CDR3 size: 12 residues. V was trimmed by 1 base and J by 4 bases, leaving 7 bases between them. The CDR3 DNA reads TGCAGCGTTGAAGCTCGCGGAGAGACCCAGTACTTC. Its protein product is CSVEARGETQYF.